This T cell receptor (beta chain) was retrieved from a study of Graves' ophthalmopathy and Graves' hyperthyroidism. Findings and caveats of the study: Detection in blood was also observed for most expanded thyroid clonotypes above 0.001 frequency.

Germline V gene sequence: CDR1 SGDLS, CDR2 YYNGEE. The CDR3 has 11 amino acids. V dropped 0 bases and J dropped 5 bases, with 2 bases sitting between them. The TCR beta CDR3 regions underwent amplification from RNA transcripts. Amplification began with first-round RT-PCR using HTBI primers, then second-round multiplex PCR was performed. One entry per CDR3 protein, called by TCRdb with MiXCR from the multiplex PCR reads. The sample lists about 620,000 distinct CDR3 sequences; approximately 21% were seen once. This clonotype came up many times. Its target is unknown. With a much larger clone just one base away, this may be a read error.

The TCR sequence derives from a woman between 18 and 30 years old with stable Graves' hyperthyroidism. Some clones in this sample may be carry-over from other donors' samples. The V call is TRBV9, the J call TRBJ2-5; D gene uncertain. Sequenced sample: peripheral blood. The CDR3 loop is CASSVDETQYF. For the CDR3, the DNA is TGTGCCAGCAGCGTAGACGAGACCCAGTACTTC.